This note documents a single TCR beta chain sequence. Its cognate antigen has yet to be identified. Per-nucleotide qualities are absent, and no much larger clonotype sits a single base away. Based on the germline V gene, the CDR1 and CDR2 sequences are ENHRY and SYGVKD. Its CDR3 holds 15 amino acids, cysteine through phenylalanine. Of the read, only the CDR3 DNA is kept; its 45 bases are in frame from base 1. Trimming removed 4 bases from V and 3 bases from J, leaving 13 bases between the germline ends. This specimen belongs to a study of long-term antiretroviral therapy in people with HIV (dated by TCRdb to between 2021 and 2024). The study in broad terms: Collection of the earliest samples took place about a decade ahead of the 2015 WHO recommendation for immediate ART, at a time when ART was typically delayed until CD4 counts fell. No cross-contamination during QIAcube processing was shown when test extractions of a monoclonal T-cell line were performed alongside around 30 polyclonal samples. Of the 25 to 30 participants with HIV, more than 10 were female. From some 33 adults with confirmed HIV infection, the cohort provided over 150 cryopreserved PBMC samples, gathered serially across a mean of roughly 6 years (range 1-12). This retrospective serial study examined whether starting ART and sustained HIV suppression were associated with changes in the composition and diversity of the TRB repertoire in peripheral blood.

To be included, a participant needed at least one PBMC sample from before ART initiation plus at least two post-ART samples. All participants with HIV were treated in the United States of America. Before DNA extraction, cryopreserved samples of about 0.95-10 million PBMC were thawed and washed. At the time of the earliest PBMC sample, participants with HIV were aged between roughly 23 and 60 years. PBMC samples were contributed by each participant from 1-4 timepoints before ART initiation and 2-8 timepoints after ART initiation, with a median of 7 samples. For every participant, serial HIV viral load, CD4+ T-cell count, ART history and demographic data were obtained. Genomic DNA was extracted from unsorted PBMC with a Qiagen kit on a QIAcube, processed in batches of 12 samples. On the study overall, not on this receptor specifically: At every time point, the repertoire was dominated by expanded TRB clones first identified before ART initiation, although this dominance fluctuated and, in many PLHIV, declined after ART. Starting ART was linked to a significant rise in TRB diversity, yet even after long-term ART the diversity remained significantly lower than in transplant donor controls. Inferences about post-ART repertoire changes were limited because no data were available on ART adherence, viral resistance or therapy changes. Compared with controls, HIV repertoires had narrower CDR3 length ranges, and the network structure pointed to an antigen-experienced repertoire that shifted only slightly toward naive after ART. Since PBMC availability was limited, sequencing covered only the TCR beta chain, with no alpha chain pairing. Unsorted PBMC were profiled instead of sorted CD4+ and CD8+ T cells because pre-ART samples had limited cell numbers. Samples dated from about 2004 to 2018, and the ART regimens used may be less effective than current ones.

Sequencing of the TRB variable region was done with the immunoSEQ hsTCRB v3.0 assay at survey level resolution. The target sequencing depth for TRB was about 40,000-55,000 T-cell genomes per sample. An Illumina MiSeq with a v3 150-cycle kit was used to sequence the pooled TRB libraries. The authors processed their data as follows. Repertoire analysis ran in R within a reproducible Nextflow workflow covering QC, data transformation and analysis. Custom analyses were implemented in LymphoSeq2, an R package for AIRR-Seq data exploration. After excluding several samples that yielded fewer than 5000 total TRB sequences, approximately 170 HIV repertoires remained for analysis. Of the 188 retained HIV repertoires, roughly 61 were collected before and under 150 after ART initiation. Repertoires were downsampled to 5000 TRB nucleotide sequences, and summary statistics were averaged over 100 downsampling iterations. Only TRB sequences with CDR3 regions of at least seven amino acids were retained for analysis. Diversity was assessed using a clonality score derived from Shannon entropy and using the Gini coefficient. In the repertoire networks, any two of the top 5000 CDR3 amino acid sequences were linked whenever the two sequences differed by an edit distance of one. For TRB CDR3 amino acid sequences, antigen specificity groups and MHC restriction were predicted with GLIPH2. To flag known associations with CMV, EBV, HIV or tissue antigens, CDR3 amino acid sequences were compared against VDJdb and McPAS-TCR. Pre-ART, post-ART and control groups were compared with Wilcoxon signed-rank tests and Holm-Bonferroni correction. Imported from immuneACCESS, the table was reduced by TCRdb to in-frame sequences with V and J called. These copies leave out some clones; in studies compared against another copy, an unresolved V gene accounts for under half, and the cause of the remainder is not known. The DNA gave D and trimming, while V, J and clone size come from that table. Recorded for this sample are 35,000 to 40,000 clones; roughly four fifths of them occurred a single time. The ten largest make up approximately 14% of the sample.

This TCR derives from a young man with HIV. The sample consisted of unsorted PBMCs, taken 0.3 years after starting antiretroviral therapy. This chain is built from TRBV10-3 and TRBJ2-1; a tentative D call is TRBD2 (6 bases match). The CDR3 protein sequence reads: CAISATGDNYNEQFF. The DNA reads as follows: TGTGCCATCAGTGCGACGGGGGATAACTACAATGAGCAGTTCTTC.